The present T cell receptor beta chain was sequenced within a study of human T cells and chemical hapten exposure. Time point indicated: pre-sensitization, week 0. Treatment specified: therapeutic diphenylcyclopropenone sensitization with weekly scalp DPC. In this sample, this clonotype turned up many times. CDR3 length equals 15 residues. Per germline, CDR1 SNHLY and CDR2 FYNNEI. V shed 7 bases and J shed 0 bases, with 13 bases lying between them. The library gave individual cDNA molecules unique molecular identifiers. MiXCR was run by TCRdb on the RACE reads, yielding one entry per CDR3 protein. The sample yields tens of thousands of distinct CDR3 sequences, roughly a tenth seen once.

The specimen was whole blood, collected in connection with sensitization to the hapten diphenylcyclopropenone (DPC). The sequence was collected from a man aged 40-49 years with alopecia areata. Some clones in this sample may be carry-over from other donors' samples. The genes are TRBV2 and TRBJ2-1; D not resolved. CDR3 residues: CASTMDGYSYNEQFF. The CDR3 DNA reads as TGTGCCAGCACGATGGACGGCTACTCCTACAATGAGCAGTTCTTC.